Below are 20 T cell receptor beta chains sequenced from a single sample in a study of identical twins. One entry per CDR3 protein results from TCRdb running MiXCR on the 5' RACE reads. The sample records hundreds of thousands of distinct CDR3 sequences, 7% to 7.5% being singletons. This same sample was also part of a study on yellow fever vaccine responses in identical twins.

Input material: PBMCs. These receptor sequences come from a woman under 30 in good health.

In its sample, this clonotype was seen many times. The rearrangement joins TRBV29-1 to TRBJ2-5; weak D call: TRBD2 (6 bases). The V and J ends lost 7 bases and 1 base respectively, with 16 bases between them. Germline V lookup: CDR1 SQVTM, CDR2 ANQGSEA. This CDR3 has 14 amino acids. Written as DNA, the CDR3 is TGCAGCGCCTTTGGGACTTCAGTCCAAGAGACCCAGTACTTC. Translating gives CSAFGTSVQETQYF.

This clonotype was observed at least ten times. The chain couples TRBV10-3 to TRBJ2-1; the match to TRBD2 covers 12 bases. Germline-derived CDR1 and CDR2 are ENHRY and SYGVKD. The CDR3 is made up of 17 amino acids. The ends lost 9 bases at V and 2 bases at J; junction bases unmatched: 11. CDR3 sequence: CAITTSRTSGTYNEQFF. DNA for the CDR3: TGTGCCATTACGACCTCCAGGACTAGCGGGACCTACAATGAGCAGTTCTTC.

This clonotype was counted a few times. The rearrangement uses TRBV6-1 and TRBJ1-2, with D unclear. Per germline, CDR1 MNHNS and CDR2 SASEGT. V was shortened by 6 bases and J by 2 bases, with 13 bases between the two germline ends. The CDR3 runs to 14 residues. CDR3 sequence: CASSPPVENYGYTF. The CDR3 nucleotides are TGTGCCAGCAGCCCCCCCGTTGAGAACTATGGCTACACCTTC.

This chain links TRBV7-2 with TRBJ2-1; either TRBD1 or TRBD2 may supply D (7 bases each). This CDR3 contains 15 residues. CDR1 SGHTA and CDR2 FQGNSA come from the germline V gene. The V end lost 7 bases, the J end lost 3 bases, and 16 bases lay between the germline ends. CDR3 amino acids: CASTPGGAFYNEQFF. CDR3 in DNA: TGTGCCAGCACCCCAGGGGGGGCTTTCTACAATGAGCAGTTCTTC.

The chain recombines TRBV3-1 with TRBJ1-1; TRBD1 is a possible D gene (5 bases). This CDR3 spans 14 amino acids. V dropped 0 bases and J dropped 10 bases, with 15 bases sitting between them. Germline lookup yields CDR1 LGHDT and CDR2 YNNKEL (reference sequence). In DNA, the CDR3 is TGTGCCAGCAGCCAAGACCGGACAACCCTAGGAGCTTTCTTT. Amino acids: CASSQDRTTLGAFF.

The J gene is TRBJ2-7, the V gene TRBV5-1, with D uncertain. CDR3 length equals 18 residues. V was shortened by 0 bases and J by 2 bases, with 21 bases between the two germline ends. Germline V CDR1 and CDR2: SGHRS, YFSETQ. This CDR3 reads CASSLAPSAGPLTYEQYF. The CDR3 DNA reads TGCGCCAGCAGCTTGGCCCCTTCGGCAGGCCCCCTAACCTACGAGCAGTACTTC.

Note on this clonotype: The junction does not match germline at one end; this may be a read error. V is TRBV12-3 or TRBV12-4 and J is TRBJ2-2; TRBD1 might be the D (7 bases). The CDR3 extends over 18 amino acids. CDR3 coding DNA: TGTACCAGCAGTTTGTGGCAGGGGGGACCATTGAACACCGGGGAGCTGTTTTTT. It yields the protein CTSSLWQGGPLNTGELFF.

There are many counts of this clonotype. The chain is built from TRBV5-1 and TRBJ1-1, with a possible D match to TRBD1 (6 bases). The germline gives CDR1 SGHRS, CDR2 YFSETQ. Between the trimmed V and J ends, which lost 6 bases and 0 bases, there was a span of 12 bases. This CDR3 contains 14 residues. CDR3 protein: CASTRQGMNTEAFF. For the CDR3, the DNA is TGCGCCAGCACCCGCCAGGGGATGAACACTGAAGCTTTCTTT.

This clonotype has ten or more counts. This chain connects TRBV2 to TRBJ1-6; D unresolved. In germline, CDR1 is SNHLY, CDR2 FYNNEI. With 4 bases removed from V and 6 bases from J, the gap between germline ends came to 4 bases. There are 12 residues in the CDR3. The CDR3 is CASSVFNSPLHF. CDR3 DNA: TGTGCCAGCAGTGTCTTTAATTCACCCCTCCACTTT.

V and J are TRBV2 and TRBJ2-1; 8 bases agree with TRBD2. After removal of 2 bases from V and 7 bases from J, the junction contained 4 bases not matched to a gene. There are 14 residues in the CDR3. Germline CDR1 reads SNHLY; CDR2 reads FYNNEI. DNA of the CDR3: TGTGCCAGCAGTGAAAACGGGGGGGTGAATGAGCAGTTCTTC. Encoded protein: CASSENGGVNEQFF.

In its sample, this clonotype was seen many times. This chain connects TRBV5-1 to TRBJ2-1; TRBD1 or TRBD2 may be the D gene (5 bases each). The germline gives CDR1 SGHRS, CDR2 YFSETQ. The CDR3 extends over 16 amino acids. Trimming left V 3 bases short and J 4 bases short, with 17 bases between. CDR3 coding DNA: TGCGCCAGCAGCTGGGGGACCCACCTGGGGTACAATGAGCAGTTCTTC. It is translated as CASSWGTHLGYNEQFF.

This clonotype was seen ten or more times. This chain joins TRBV7-8 and TRBJ2-1; 14 nucleotides agree with TRBD2. CDR1 and CDR2 from the germline V gene are SGHVS and FQNEAQ. The CDR3 is 15 residues long. The V segment lost 4 bases and the J segment 12 bases; nucleotides outside the gene matches: 8. CDR3 in amino acids: CASSSTSGGAAWQFF. The CDR3 bases are TGTGCCAGCAGCTCGACTAGCGGGGGGGCTGCTTGGCAGTTCTTC.

V is TRBV11-3 and J is TRBJ2-1; D is unresolved. V was cut by 5 bases and J by 5 bases, with 13 bases left in between. This CDR3 region has 14 residues. Germline-derived CDR1 and CDR2 are SGHNT and YENEEA. In DNA, the CDR3 is TGTGCCAGCAGCCCACCTTCTCGGGACAATGAGCAGTTCTTC. As protein: CASSPPSRDNEQFF.

The chain is built from TRBV5-1 and TRBJ2-5; 9 nucleotides match TRBD2. The germline V gene encodes CDR1 SGHRS and CDR2 YFSETQ. Trimming cost V 4 bases and J 4 bases; bases outside gene matches: 8. This CDR3 spans 15 amino acids. This CDR3 reads CASSGATAGGETQYF. For the CDR3, the DNA is TGCGCCAGCAGCGGGGCCACAGCGGGGGGAGAGACCCAGTACTTC.

This clonotype showed up many times. The chain couples TRBV5-1 to TRBJ2-7, with D possibly being TRBD2 (7 bases). The CDR3 runs to 14 residues. CDR1 is SGHRS, CDR2 YFSETQ, per germline. V was cut by 4 bases and J by 3 bases, with 14 bases left in between. CDR3 nucleotide sequence: TGCGCCAGCAGCCCTGGAGGGGGGGACTACGAGCAGTACTTC. It encodes CASSPGGGDYEQYF.

This chain joins TRBV7-9 and TRBJ2-7; D remains ambiguous. Trimming took 5 bases from V and 7 from J, leaving 9 bases between them. The germline V gene encodes CDR1 SEHNR and CDR2 FQNEAQ (reference sequence). The CDR3 runs 11 residues. CDR3 coding DNA: TGTGCCAGCAGCCCGTCAGTTGAGCAGTACTTC. Protein: CASSPSVEQYF.

This clonotype occurred a few times. The chain combines TRBV10-3 with TRBJ1-2; D is unclear. The length of the CDR3 is 11 residues. The V gene's germline CDR1 is ENHRY and CDR2 SYGVKD. The ends were cut back, 4 bases at V and 7 bases at J, with 7 bases in the middle. As DNA, the CDR3 is TGTGCCATCAGTGTTTCTGGTGGCTACACCTTC. The encoded protein is CAISVSGGYTF.

The chain joins TRBV20-1 to TRBJ2-7; 8 bases map to TRBD2. This CDR3 region has 16 residues. Trimming at V came to 2 bases and at J to 3 bases, leaving 12 bases not matched to a gene. In germline, CDR1 is DFQATT, CDR2 SNEGSKA (reference sequence). The CDR3 sequence: CSARLRLAGSGYEQYF. CDR3 sequence (DNA): TGCAGTGCTAGATTGAGGCTAGCGGGTTCCGGCTACGAGCAGTACTTC.

This CDR3 reads CASSEPGQPYEQYF. The CDR3 DNA reads as TGTGCCAGCAGTGAGCCGGGACAGCCCTACGAGCAGTACTTC. This sequence joins TRBV25-1 and TRBJ2-7, with 7 bases fitting TRBD1. The germline CDR1 and CDR2 sequences are MGHDK and SYGVNS. J gave up 2 bases and V 3 bases, and 4 bases lay outside the gene matches. The CDR3 runs to 14 residues.

This clonotype was seen repeatedly, ten times or more. This sequence joins TRBV12-3 or TRBV12-4 and TRBJ2-7, with 7 bases lining up with TRBD2. The V gene end was trimmed by 6 bases and the J gene end by 1 base; junction bases not matched to a gene: 9. The CDR3 length is 15 residues. This CDR3 is CASSSAGLGSYEQYF. CDR3 DNA sequence: TGTGCCAGCAGCTCTGCCGGACTAGGTTCCTACGAGCAGTACTTC.